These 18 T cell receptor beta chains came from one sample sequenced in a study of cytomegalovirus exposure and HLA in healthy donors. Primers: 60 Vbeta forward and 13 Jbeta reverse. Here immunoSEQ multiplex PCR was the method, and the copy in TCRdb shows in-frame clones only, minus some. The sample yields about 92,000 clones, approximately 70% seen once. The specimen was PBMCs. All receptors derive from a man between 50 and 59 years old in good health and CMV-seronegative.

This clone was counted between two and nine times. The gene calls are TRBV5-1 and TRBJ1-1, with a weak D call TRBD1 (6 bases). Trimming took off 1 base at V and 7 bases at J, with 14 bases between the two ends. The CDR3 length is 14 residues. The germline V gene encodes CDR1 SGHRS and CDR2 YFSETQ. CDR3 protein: CASSLTRVQGEAFF. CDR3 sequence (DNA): TGCGCCAGCAGCTTGACACGGGTACAGGGTGAAGCTTTCTTT.

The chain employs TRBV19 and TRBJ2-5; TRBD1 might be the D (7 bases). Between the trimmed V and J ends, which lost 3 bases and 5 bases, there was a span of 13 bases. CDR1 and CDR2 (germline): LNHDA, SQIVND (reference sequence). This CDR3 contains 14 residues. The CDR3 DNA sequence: TGTGCCAGTAGTATTCAGGGGGGAAGGGAGACCCAGTACTTC. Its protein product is CASSIQGGRETQYF.

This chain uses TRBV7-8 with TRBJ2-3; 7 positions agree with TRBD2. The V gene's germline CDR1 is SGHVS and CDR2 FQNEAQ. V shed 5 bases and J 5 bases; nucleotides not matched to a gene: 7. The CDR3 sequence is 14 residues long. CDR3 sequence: CASSRRDYGDTQYF. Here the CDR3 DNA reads TGTGCCAGCAGCCGCCGGGACTATGGAGATACGCAGTATTTT.

The DNA for the CDR3 is TGTGCCAGCAGCGTAGGGGACTCGCACTCCTACGAGCAGTACTTC. Its translation: CASSVGDSHSYEQYF. The J gene is TRBJ2-7, the V gene TRBV9, with a weak D call TRBD2 (6 bases). The CDR3 covers 15 residues. V was cut by 0 bases and J by 0 bases, with 10 bases left in between. Per germline, CDR1 SGDLS and CDR2 YYNGEE.

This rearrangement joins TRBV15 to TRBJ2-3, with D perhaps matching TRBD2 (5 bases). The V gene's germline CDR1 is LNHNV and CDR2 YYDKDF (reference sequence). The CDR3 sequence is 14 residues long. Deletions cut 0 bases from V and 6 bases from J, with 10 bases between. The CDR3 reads CATSREDSSDTQYF. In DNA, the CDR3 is TGTGCCACCAGCAGAGAGGACTCCTCGGATACGCAGTATTTT.

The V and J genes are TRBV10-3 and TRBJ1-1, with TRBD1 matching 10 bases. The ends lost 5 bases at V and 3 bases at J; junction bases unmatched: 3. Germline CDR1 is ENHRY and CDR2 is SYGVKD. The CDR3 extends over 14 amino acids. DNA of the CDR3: TGTGCCATCAGTCGACAGGGGGCCGACACTGAAGCTTTCTTT. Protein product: CAISRQGADTEAFF.

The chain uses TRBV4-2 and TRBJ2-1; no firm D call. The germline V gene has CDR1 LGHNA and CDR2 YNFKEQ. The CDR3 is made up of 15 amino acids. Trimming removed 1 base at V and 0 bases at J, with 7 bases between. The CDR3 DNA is TGTGCCAGCAGCCAAGTGGAGCGCTCCTACAATGAGCAGTTCTTC. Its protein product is CASSQVERSYNEQFF.

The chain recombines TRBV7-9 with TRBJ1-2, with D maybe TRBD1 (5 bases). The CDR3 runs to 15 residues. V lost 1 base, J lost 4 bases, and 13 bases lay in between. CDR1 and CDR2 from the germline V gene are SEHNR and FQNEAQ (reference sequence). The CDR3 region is CASSLGIRQSYGYTF. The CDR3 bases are TGTGCCAGCAGCTTAGGTATACGACAGTCCTATGGCTACACCTTC. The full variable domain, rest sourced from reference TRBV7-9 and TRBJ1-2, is DTGVSQNPRHKITKRGQNVTFRCDPISEHNRLYWYRQTLGQGPEFLTYFQNEAQLEKSRLLSDRFSAERPKGSFSTLEIQRTEQGDSAMYLCASSLGIRQSYGYTFGSGTRLTVV.

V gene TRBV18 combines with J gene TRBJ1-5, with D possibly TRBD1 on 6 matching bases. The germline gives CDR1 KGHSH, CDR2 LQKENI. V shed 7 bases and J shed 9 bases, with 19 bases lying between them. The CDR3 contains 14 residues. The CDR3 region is CASWLGTPSRPQHF. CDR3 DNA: TGTGCCAGCTGGCTCGGGACACCCTCGAGGCCCCAGCATTTT.

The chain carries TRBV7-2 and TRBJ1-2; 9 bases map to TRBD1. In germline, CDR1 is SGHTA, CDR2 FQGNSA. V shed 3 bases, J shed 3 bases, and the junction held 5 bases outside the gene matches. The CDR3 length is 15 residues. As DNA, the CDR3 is TGTGCCAGCAGCTTTCGGACAGGGGTTGACTATGGCTACACCTTC. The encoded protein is CASSFRTGVDYGYTF.

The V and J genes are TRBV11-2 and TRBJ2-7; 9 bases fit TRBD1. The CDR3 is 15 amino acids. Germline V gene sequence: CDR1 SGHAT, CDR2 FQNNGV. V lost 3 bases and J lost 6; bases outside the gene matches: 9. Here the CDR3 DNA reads TGTGCCAGCAGCTTCCCGGGACAGGGAATAGTCGAGCAGTACTTC. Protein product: CASSFPGQGIVEQYF.

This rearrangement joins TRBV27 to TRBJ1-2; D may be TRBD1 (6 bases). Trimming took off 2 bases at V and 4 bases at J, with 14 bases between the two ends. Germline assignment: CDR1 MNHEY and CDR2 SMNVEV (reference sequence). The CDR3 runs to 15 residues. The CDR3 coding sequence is TGTGCCAGCAGTTTAACGGGGGGGCGCAGCTATGGCTACACCTTC. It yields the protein CASSLTGGRSYGYTF.

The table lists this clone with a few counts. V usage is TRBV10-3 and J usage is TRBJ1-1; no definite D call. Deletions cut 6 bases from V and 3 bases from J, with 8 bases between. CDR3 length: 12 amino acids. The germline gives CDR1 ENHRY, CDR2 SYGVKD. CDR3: CAIRSRDTEAFF. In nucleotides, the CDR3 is TGTGCCATCAGGTCGCGCGACACTGAAGCTTTCTTT.

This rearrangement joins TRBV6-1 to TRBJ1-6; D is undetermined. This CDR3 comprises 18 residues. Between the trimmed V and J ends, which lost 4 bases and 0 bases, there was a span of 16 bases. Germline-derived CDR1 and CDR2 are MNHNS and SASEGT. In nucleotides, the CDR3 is TGTGCCAGCAGTGTGGCTGACACGAGAATCTCCTATAATTCACCCCTCCACTTT. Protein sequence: CASSVADTRISYNSPLHF.

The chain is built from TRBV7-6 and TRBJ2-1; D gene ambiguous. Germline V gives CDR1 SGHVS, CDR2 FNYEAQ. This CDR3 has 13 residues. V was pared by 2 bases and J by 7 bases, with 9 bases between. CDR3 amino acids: CASSLTEANEQFF. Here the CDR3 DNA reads TGTGCCAGCAGCTTAACCGAGGCGAATGAGCAGTTCTTC.

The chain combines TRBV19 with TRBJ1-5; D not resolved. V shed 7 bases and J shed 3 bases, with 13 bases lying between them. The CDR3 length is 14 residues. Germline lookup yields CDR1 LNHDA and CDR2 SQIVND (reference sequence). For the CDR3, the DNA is TGTGCCAGTACCACGGGATATAACAATCAGCCCCAGCATTTT. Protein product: CASTTGYNNQPQHF. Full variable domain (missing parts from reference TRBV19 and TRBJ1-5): DGGITQSPKYLFRKEGQNVTLSCEQNLNHDAMYWYRQDPGQGLRLIYYSQIVNDFQKGDIAEGYSVSREKKESFPLTVTSAQKNPTAFYLCASTTGYNNQPQHFGDGTRLSIL.

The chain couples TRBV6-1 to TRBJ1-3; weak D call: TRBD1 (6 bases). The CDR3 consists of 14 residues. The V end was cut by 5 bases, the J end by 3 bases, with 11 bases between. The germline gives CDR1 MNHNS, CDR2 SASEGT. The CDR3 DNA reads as TGTGCCAGCAGTCGTAACAGGGTTGGAAACACCATATATTTT. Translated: CASSRNRVGNTIYF.

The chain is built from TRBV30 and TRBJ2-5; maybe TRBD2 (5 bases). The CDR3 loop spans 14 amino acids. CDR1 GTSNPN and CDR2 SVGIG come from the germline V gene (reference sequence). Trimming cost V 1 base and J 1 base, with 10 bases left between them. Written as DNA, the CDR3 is TGTGCCTGGAGTGATGGGAGCCTCCAAGAGACCCAGTACTTC. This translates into CAWSDGSLQETQYF.